This TCR beta chain was sequenced for a study of blood T cell repertoires in COVID-19. About the research overall: The United States, Italy and Spain were the sources of the acute and convalescent COVID-19 samples. The analysed material was cDNA or gDNA that came from T cells, B-cell-depleted T cells, or PBMCs.

TCRdb's table, derived via immunoSEQ multiplex PCR, lists solely in-frame clones and lacks some. The table includes 150,000 to 200,000 clones, less than 85% detected once. The CDR3 has 19 amino acids. Germline CDR1 and CDR2: ENHRY and SYGVKD. J lost 2 bases, V lost 2 bases, and 11 bases had no gene match. The TCR was taken from a woman aged 55-70 years with acute COVID-19. The chain has TRBV10-3 and TRBJ1-6; 8 bases agree with TRBD1. Input material: PBMCs or T cells enriched from blood (not recorded which). CDR3 DNA: TGTGCCATCAGTGAGACACAGGGGGGGGGCGCCGCCTATAATTCACCCCTCCACTTT. Encoded protein: CAISETQGGGAAYNSPLHF.